Listed below are T cell receptor beta chains from one sample, sequenced in a study of blood T cell repertoires in COVID-19. The table came from immunoSEQ multiplex PCR; TCRdb's copy has only in-frame clones and leaves some out. In the table there are approximately 40,000 clones, 75% to 90% of which are singletons. Sequencing was performed on peripheral blood. The receptors derive from a woman older than 75 in a cohort sampled during active or convalescent COVID-19. Both conserved end residues are part of each CDR3. Each record gives: D gene, J gene, V gene, clone size, CDR3 DNA, CDR3 protein. D genes are given only for firm matches. Clone size appears in some rows only: once, few, many, or a class for an expanded clone.

>TRBD2|TRBJ2-1|TRBV5-4|NA
TGTGCCAGCAAGAAACTAGCGGGGGGCTACAATGAGCAGTTCTTC
CASKKLAGGYNEQFF
>NA|TRBJ1-3|TRBV6-1|once
TGTGCCAGCAGTGAATACTTCTCGAGTACTGGAAACACCATATATTTT
CASSEYFSSTGNTIYF
>NA|TRBJ1-2|TRBV5-4|once
TGTGCCAGCAGCCGGACGGGGAACTATGGCTACACCTTC
CASSRTGNYGYTF
>NA|TRBJ1-4|TRBV6-5|NA
TGTGCCAGCGCCCTCTCCGGGGGGAGGGATGAAAAACTGTTTTTT
CASALSGGRDEKLFF
>TRBD2|TRBJ2-5|TRBV11-2|NA
TGTGCCAGCAGCTTTAGCGGGAGCGACCAAGAGACCCAGTACTTC
CASSFSGSDQETQYF
>NA|TRBJ2-2|TRBV10-2|NA
TGCGCCAGCGGGGGCCCAGGGACCGGGGAGCTGTTTTTT
CASGGPGTGELFF
>TRBD2|TRBJ2-1|TRBV24-1|once
TGTGCCACCAGTGATTTACGGGGCAAGCTAGCGGGAGGTGAGCAGTTCTTC
CATSDLRGKLAGGEQFF
>NA|TRBJ1-1|TRBV29-1|NA
TGCAGCGTTAGCTGGGGGGACACTGAAGCTTTCTTT
CSVSWGDTEAFF
>TRBD2|TRBJ2-5|TRBV5-1|NA
TGCGCCAGCAGCTTGGAACTAGCGGGGGGGCCGGGTGAGACCCAGTACTTC
CASSLELAGGPGETQYF
>TRBD2|TRBJ2-4|TRBV4-1|NA
TGCGCCAGCAGCCAAGAGATTAGCGGGGGGGCGGGAGTGTCCAAAAACATTCAGTACTTC
CASSQEISGGAGVSKNIQYF
>TRBD2|TRBJ2-2|TRBV7-2|NA
TGTGCCAGCAGCGACCGGAGACTAGCGGGCACCGGGGAGCTGTTTTTT
CASSDRRLAGTGELFF
>NA|TRBJ2-1|TRBV10-3|NA
TGTGCCATCAGTGAGTCGAAAGTATACAGTAGTGAGCAGTTCTTC
CAISESKVYSSEQFF
>NA|TRBJ1-1|TRBV4-3|NA
TGCGCCAGCAGCCAACTACAGGGGAACACTGAAGCTTTCTTT
CASSQLQGNTEAFF
>TRBD2|TRBJ2-7|TRBV6-6|NA
TGTGCCAGCAGTTACTCCCGGGAGGAGTTCGAGCAGTACTTC
CASSYSREEFEQYF
>TRBD2|TRBJ2-1|TRBV30|NA
TGTGCCTGGAGTCCCGGACTAGCTGATGAGCAGTTCTTC
CAWSPGLADEQFF
>TRBD1|TRBJ2-3|TRBV10-3|NA
TGTGCCATCAGTGGGCAGGGGGAAGATACGCAGTATTTT
CAISGQGEDTQYF
>TRBD2|TRBJ2-5|TRBV5-6|NA
TGTGCCAGCAGCTTGGCGGCGGGAGGGCCGCTCCAAGAGACCCAGTACTTC
CASSLAAGGPLQETQYF
>TRBD2|TRBJ2-7|TRBV5-4|few
TGTGCCAGCAGCCTAGCGGGGGGCTCCTACGAGCAGTACTTC
CASSLAGGSYEQYF
>TRBD1|TRBJ1-5|TRBV28|NA
TGTGCCACCGACAGGGGGCGCGGGGAGCAGCCCCAGCATTTT
CATDRGRGEQPQHF
>NA|TRBJ1-5|TRBV19|once
TGTGCCAGTAGTTCCGGGGGGGGGCCGCGACTATCCCAGCCCCAGCATTTT
CASSSGGGPRLSQPQHF
>TRBD1|TRBJ2-7|TRBV11-3|NA
TGTGCCAGCAGCTTACTTCTTCGGTTCGGACAGGCGTCCTACGAGCAGTACTTC
CASSLLLRFGQASYEQYF
>NA|TRBJ1-2|TRBV2|once
TGTGCCAGCAGTGAAACAGGTCCGCGCAGGTACCCTAGCTATGGCTACACCTTC
CASSETGPRRYPSYGYTF
>TRBD1|TRBJ1-1|TRBV19|NA
TGTGCCAGTAGTATCGGACCGGACAGGGGCTCTGAAGCTTTCTTT
CASSIGPDRGSEAFF
>NA|TRBJ1-1|TRBV7-2|NA
TGTGCCAGCGCCCGCGACACCGAAGCTTTCTTT
CASARDTEAFF
>NA|TRBJ1-1|TRBV18|NA
TGTGCCAGCTCACCAATCCCCACGGAGCGGTTCACTGAAGCTTTCTTT
CASSPIPTERFTEAFF
>TRBD2|TRBJ2-3|TRBV30|NA
TGTGCCTGGAACCGGGACTACACCACAGATACGCAGTATTTT
CAWNRDYTTDTQYF
>NA|TRBJ1-4|TRBV24-1|once
TGTGCCACCAGTGACCCCAGGGGCCGGGGTGAAAAACTGTTTTTT
CATSDPRGRGEKLFF
>TRBD2|TRBJ2-1|TRBV4-1|NA
TGCGCCAGCAGCCAAGAAAGACTAGCGGGGACTGAGCAGTTCTTC
CASSQERLAGTEQFF
>TRBD1|TRBJ2-3|TRBV11-3|NA
TGTGCCAGCAGCCCGGGGACAGGGAGGGATACGCAGTATTTT
CASSPGTGRDTQYF
>TRBD2|TRBJ2-3|TRBV4-1|NA
TGCGCCAGCAGCCAAGCGCTGACTAGCGGGGTGATAGATACGCAGTATTTT
CASSQALTSGVIDTQYF
>NA|TRBJ1-1|TRBV11-2|NA
TGTGCCAGCAGCTGGGGGGGGGCTACTGAAGCTTTCTTT
CASSWGGATEAFF
>NA|TRBJ1-2|TRBV6-5|NA
TGTGCCAGCAGGCCCACCGCGGGGGCTAACTATGGCTACACCTTC
CASRPTAGANYGYTF
>TRBD1|TRBJ1-2|TRBV5-4|NA
TGTGCCAGCTCGCCGGACAGGGGGGATGGCTACACCTTC
CASSPDRGDGYTF